A single sample gave rise to the 16 T cell receptor beta chains below, sequenced in a study of CD8 T cells in Susac syndrome. Random hexamers served to reverse transcribe about 0.45 to 1 ug RNA. MiXCR was run by TCRdb on the immunoSEQ multiplex PCR reads, yielding one entry per CDR3 protein. The table has 150,000 to 200,000 distinct CDR3 sequences, around 90% seen once. Sequenced sample: CD4+ T cells from PBMCs. These receptors originate from a human donor with Susac syndrome.

The chain couples TRBV27 to TRBJ2-7; D may be TRBD2 (6 bases). The length of the CDR3 is 14 residues. Germline CDR1 MNHEY, CDR2 SMNVEV (reference sequence). Trimming cost V 4 bases and J 5 bases, with 15 bases left between them. The CDR3 loop reads CASSSGLTRNEQYF. In DNA form, the CDR3 reads TGTGCCAGCAGTTCGGGACTTACAAGGAACGAGCAGTACTTC.

V gene TRBV10-3 combines with J gene TRBJ1-2; TRBD1 is a possible D gene (5 bases). Germline CDR1 and CDR2: ENHRY and SYGVKD. The CDR3 is 14 residues long. The V end was cut by 7 bases, the J end by 0 bases, with 12 bases between. CDR3 loop: CAITQRQTNYGYTF. CDR3 bases: TGTGCCATCACCCAGAGACAGACTAACTATGGCTACACCTTC.

The V gene is TRBV30, the J gene TRBJ1-1; no clear D. The CDR3 contains 15 residues. Trimming removed 0 bases from V and 1 base from J, with 12 bases in between. Per germline, CDR1 GTSNPN and CDR2 SVGIG (reference sequence). The CDR3 reads CAWSVRGFGNTEAFF. CDR3 DNA: TGTGCCTGGAGTGTACGTGGGTTTGGGAACACTGAAGCTTTCTTT.

The chain combines TRBV18 with TRBJ1-5; no reliable D call. CDR3 length equals 12 residues. The germline V and J ends were trimmed by 4 bases and 6 bases, with 7 bases remaining between them. Per the germline V gene, CDR1 is KGHSH and CDR2 is LQKENI. In DNA form, the CDR3 reads TGTGCCAGCTCACGAGGCCTTCAGCCCCAGCATTTT. This sequence encodes CASSRGLQPQHF.

The chain is built from TRBV9 and TRBJ2-1, with 9 bases lining up with TRBD2. The CDR3 runs to 15 residues. CDR1 is SGDLS, CDR2 YYNGEE, per germline. Trimming took 0 bases from V and 5 from J; bases not matched to a gene: 3. The CDR3 region is CASSVETSGHNEQFF. The CDR3 coding sequence is TGTGCCAGCAGCGTAGAAACTAGCGGGCACAATGAGCAGTTCTTC.

The gene calls are TRBV4-1 and TRBJ2-3, with D possibly TRBD1 on 5 matching bases. The length of the CDR3 is 15 residues. The V end lost 5 bases, the J end lost 0 bases, and 12 bases lay between the germline ends. Per the germline V gene, CDR1 is MGHRA and CDR2 is YSYEKL. The CDR3 loop reads CASSSRTSSTDTQYF. The CDR3 nucleotides are TGCGCCAGCAGCTCCCGGACAAGTAGCACAGATACGCAGTATTTT.

The chain employs TRBV3-1 and TRBJ1-2; 7 bases fit TRBD1. Germline V CDR1 and CDR2: LGHDT, YNNKEL (reference sequence). J lost 2 bases, V lost 4 bases, and 4 bases had no gene match. The CDR3 is 14 residues long. The CDR3 here is CASSPLDRNYGYTF. CDR3 bases: TGTGCCAGCAGCCCCCTGGACAGGAACTATGGCTACACCTTC.

This chain links TRBV12-3 or TRBV12-4 with TRBJ2-3, with 14 bases matching TRBD2. After removal of 4 bases from V and 6 bases from J, the junction contained 6 bases not matched to a gene. This CDR3 comprises 16 residues. The CDR3 DNA is TGTGCCAGCAGTTCCCGGACTAGCGGGGGGATCGATACGCAGTATTTT. Its protein is CASSSRTSGGIDTQYF.

The V and J genes are TRBV25-1 and TRBJ1-2; TRBD1 matches at 7 bases. V was clipped by 2 bases and J by 8 bases; unmatched bases: 8. The CDR3 is 14 amino acids. The germline V gene encodes CDR1 MGHDK and CDR2 SYGVNS. CDR3 loop: CASSEGFGTEGYTF. The CDR3 DNA follows: TGTGCCAGCAGTGAAGGATTTGGGACAGAAGGCTACACCTTC.

This chain joins TRBV18 and TRBJ2-2; no clear D. The germline V and J ends were trimmed by 2 bases and 6 bases, with 10 bases remaining between them. Germline CDR1 KGHSH, CDR2 LQKENI. This CDR3 has 14 residues. CDR3 sequence reads: CASSPKSTPGELFF. The CDR3 bases are TGTGCCAGCTCACCAAAGTCAACCCCCGGGGAGCTGTTTTTT.

The chain joins TRBV20-1 to TRBJ1-6, with 8 bases fitting TRBD1. V gave up 4 bases and J gave up 9 bases; unmatched junction bases: 11. Germline loops: CDR1 DFQATT, CDR2 SNEGSKA (reference sequence). There are 15 residues in the CDR3. In nucleotides, the CDR3 is TGCAGTGCTATTTTCTCAGGGGGCGCAAGTTCACCCCTCCACTTT. Translation gives CSAIFSGGASSPLHF.

The chain uses TRBV20-1 and TRBJ1-3; the D gene is possibly TRBD1 (6 bases). The germline gives CDR1 DFQATT, CDR2 SNEGSKA (reference sequence). The CDR3 covers 17 residues. With 3 bases removed from V and 0 bases from J, the gap between germline ends came to 18 bases. CDR3 nucleotide sequence: TGCAGTGCTAGTTTCGGGGGCGGGATAAGCTCTGGAAACACCATATATTTT. Protein product: CSASFGGGISSGNTIYF.

This chain uses TRBV20-1 with TRBJ2-1; 10 bases line up with TRBD2. Trimming at V came to 1 base and at J to 3 bases, leaving 6 bases not matched to a gene. The germline CDR1 and CDR2 sequences are DFQATT and SNEGSKA (reference sequence). The CDR3 covers 16 residues. CDR3: CSARGGQRGGYNEQFF. The CDR3 coding sequence is TGCAGTGCTAGAGGGGGCCAGCGGGGGGGCTACAATGAGCAGTTCTTC.

J is TRBJ2-3 and V is TRBV7-2; TRBD2 aligns across 8 bases. CDR3 length equals 16 residues. Per the germline V gene, CDR1 is SGHTA and CDR2 is FQGNSA. V shed 3 bases and J 6 bases; nucleotides not matched to a gene: 11. CDR3: CASSFPGVKRGDTQYF. DNA of the CDR3: TGTGCCAGCAGCTTTCCGGGGGTAAAGCGGGGGGATACGCAGTATTTT. The whole variable domain, remainder taken from reference TRBV7-2 and TRBJ2-3, is GAGVSQSPSNKVTEKGKDVELRCDPISGHTALYWYRQSLGQGLEFLIYFQGNSAPDKSGLPSDRFSAERTGGSVSTLTIQRTQQEDSAVYLCASSFPGVKRGDTQYFGPGTRLTVL.

This clonotype was observed a single time. The J gene is TRBJ2-7, the V gene TRBV29-1, with D possibly TRBD1 on 6 matching bases. V lost 6 bases and J lost 4, with 13 bases in between. CDR3 size: 12 residues. Germline lookup yields CDR1 SQVTM and CDR2 ANQGSEA. This CDR3 is CSVTGYEYEQYF. As DNA, the CDR3 is TGCAGCGTGACAGGCTATGAGTACGAGCAGTACTTC.

CDR3 residues: CASKSTGQGEQYF. CDR3 nucleotide sequence: TGTGCCAGCAAATCAACCGGACAGGGTGAGCAGTACTTC. J is TRBJ2-7 and V is TRBV6-1; 8 positions agree with TRBD1. V shed 7 bases and J 7 bases; nucleotides not matched to a gene: 9. The CDR3 runs 13 residues. Germline V gives CDR1 MNHNS, CDR2 SASEGT.